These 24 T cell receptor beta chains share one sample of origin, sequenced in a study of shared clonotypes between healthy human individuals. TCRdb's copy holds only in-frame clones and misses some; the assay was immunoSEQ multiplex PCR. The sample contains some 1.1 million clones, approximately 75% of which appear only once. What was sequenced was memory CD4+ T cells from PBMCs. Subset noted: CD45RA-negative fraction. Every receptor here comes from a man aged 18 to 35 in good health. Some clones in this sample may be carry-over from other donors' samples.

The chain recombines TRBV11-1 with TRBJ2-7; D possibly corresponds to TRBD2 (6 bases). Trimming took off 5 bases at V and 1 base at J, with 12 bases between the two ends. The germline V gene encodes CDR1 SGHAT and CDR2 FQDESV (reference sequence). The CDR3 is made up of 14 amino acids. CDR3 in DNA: TGTGCCAGCAGCCGCGGGACTCGGTCCTACGAGCAGTACTTC. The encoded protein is CASSRGTRSYEQYF.

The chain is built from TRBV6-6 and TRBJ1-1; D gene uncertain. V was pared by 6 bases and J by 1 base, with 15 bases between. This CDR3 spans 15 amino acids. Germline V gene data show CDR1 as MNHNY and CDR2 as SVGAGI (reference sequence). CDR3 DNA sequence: TGTGCCAGCAGCTTACTAGGACTCAGGAACACTGAAGCTTTCTTT. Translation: CASSLLGLRNTEAFF.

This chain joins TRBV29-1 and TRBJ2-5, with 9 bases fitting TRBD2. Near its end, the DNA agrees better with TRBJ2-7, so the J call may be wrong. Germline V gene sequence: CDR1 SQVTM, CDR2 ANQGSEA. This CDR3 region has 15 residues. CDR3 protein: CSVAATSGPGHEQYF. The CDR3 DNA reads TGCAGCGTGGCGGCGACTAGCGGACCTGGTCACGAGCAGTACTTC.

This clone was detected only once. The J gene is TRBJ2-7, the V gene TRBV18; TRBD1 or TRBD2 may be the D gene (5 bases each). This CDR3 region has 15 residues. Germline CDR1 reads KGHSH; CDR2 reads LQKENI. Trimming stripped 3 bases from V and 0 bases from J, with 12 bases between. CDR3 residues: CASSPVVGTSYEQYF. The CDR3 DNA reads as TGTGCCAGCTCACCGGTCGTGGGGACCTCCTACGAGCAGTACTTC. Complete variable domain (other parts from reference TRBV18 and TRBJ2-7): NAGVMQNPRHLVRRRGQEARLRCSPMKGHSHVYWYRQLPEEGLKFMVYLQKENIIDESGMPKERFSAEFPKEGPSILRIQQVVRGDSAAYFCASSPVVGTSYEQYFGPGTRLTVT.

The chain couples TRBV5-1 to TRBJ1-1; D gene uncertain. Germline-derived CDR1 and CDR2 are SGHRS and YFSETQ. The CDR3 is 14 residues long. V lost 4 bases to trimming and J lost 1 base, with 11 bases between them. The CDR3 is CASSISRGNTEAFF. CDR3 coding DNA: TGCGCCAGCAGCATCTCCCGGGGGAACACTGAAGCTTTCTTT.

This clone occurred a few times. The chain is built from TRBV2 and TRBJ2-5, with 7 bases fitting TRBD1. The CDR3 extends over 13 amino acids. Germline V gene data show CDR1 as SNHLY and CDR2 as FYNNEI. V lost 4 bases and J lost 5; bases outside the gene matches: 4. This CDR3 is CASSGGQRETQYF. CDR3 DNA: TGTGCCAGCAGTGGGGGACAGCGGGAGACCCAGTACTTC.

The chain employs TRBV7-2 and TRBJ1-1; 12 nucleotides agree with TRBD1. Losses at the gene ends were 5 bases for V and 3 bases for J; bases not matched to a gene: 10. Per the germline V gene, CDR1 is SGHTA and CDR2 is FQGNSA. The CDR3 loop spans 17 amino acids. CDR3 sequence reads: CASSQLAGTGGHTEAFF. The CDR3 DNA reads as TGTGCCAGCAGCCAATTAGCCGGGACAGGGGGCCACACTGAAGCTTTCTTT.

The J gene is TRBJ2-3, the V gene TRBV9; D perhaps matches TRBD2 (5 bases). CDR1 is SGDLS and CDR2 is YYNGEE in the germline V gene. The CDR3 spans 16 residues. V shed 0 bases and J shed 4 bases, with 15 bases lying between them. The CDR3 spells CASSVVGGPTSDTQYF. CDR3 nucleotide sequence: TGTGCCAGCAGCGTAGTGGGCGGGCCTACGTCAGATACGCAGTATTTT.

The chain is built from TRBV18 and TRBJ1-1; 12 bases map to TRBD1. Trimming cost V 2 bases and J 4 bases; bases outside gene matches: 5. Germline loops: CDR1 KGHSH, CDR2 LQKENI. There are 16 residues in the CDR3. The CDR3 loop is CASSPSGTGGLTEAFF. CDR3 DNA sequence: TGTGCCAGCTCACCATCCGGGACAGGGGGCCTCACTGAAGCTTTCTTT.

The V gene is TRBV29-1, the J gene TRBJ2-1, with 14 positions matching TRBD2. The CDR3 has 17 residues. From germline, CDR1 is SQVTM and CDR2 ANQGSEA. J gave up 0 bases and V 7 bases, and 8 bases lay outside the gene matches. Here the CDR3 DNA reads TGCAGCGCCCAGGGACTAGCGGGAGCCTACTCCTACAATGAGCAGTTCTTC. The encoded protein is CSAQGLAGAYSYNEQFF.

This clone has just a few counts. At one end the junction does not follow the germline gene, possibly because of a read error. The CDR3 is CASSLVHREPTF. As DNA, the CDR3 is TGTGCCAGCAGCTTAGTTCATCGGGAGCCGACTTTT. The chain uses TRBV11-2 and TRBJ1-4; D remains unclear. CDR3 length: 12 residues. From germline, CDR1 is SGHAT and CDR2 FQNNGV.

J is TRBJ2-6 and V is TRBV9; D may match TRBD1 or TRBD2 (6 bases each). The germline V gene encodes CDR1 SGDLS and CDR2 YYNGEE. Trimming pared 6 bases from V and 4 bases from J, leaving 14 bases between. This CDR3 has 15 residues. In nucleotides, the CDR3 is TGTGCCAGCACTGTGGGGGGCGCAGGGGCCAACGTCCTGACTTTC. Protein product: CASTVGGAGANVLTF.

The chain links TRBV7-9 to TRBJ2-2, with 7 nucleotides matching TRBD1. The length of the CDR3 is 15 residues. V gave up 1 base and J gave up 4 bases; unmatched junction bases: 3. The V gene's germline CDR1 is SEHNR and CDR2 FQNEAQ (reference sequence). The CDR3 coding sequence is TGTGCCAGCAGCTTAGAGGGGGCGTTCACCGGGGAGCTGTTTTTT. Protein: CASSLEGAFTGELFF. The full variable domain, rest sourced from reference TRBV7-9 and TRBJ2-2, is DTGVSQNPRHKITKRGQNVTFRCDPISEHNRLYWYRQTLGQGPEFLTYFQNEAQLEKSRLLSDRFSAERPKGSFSTLEIQRTEQGDSAMYLCASSLEGAFTGELFFGEGSRLTVL.

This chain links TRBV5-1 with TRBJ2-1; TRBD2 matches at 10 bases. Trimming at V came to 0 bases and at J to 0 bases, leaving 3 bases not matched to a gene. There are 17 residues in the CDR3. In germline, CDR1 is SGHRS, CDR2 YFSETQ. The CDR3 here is CASSLGSSGSSYNEQFF. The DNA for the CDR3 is TGCGCCAGCAGCTTGGGTTCTAGCGGGAGCTCCTACAATGAGCAGTTCTTC.

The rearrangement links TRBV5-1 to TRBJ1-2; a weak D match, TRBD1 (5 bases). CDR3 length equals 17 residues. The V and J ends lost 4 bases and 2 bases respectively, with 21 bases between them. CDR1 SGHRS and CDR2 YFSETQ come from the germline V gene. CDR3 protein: CASSPDPPGRANYGYTF. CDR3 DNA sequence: TGCGCCAGCAGCCCGGACCCCCCAGGGCGGGCGAACTATGGCTACACCTTC.

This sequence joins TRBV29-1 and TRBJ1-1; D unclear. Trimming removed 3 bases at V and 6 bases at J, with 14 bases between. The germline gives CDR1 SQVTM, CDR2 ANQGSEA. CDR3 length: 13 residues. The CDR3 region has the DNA TGCAGCGTTGAGCGACGGCTGGACGCTGAAGCTTTCTTT. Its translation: CSVERRLDAEAFF.

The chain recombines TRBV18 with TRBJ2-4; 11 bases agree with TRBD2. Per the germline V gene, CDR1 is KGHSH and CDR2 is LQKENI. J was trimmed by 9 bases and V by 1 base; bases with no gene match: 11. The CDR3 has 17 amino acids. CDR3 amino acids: CASSPLAGGPGGGIQYF. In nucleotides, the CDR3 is TGTGCCAGCTCACCACTAGCGGGAGGGCCCGGCGGTGGCATTCAGTACTTC.

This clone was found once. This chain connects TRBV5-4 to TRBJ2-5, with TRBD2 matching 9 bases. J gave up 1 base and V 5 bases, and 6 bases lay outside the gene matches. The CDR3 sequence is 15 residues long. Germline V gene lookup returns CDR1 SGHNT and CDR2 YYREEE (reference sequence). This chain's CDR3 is CASSVSGRLQETQYF. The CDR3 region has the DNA TGTGCCAGCAGTGTTAGCGGGAGACTCCAAGAGACCCAGTACTTC.

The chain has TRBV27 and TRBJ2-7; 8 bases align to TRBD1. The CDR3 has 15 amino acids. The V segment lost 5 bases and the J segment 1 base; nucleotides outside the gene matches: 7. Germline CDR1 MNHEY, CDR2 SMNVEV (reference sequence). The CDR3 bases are TGTGCCAGCAGTCTCCTCGGGACAGGTTCCTACGAGCAGTACTTC. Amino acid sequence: CASSLLGTGSYEQYF.

In DNA form, the CDR3 reads TGTGCCAGCAGCTTAGCCGGGCAGGCCTTCGGGGAAGCTTTCTTT. It codes for CASSLAGQAFGEAFF. The V gene is TRBV7-2, the J gene TRBJ1-1; no firm D call. Germline V lookup: CDR1 SGHTA, CDR2 FQGNSA. The germline V and J ends were trimmed by 0 bases and 8 bases, with 16 bases remaining between them. The CDR3 runs to 15 residues.

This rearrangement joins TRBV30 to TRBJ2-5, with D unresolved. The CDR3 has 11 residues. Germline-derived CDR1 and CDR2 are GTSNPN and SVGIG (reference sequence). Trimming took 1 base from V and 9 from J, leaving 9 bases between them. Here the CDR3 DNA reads TGTGCCTGGAGTGACAACCTCGCCCAGTACTTC. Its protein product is CAWSDNLAQYF. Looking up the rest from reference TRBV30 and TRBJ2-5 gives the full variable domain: SQTIHQWPATLVQPVGSPLSLECTVEGTSNPNLYWYRQAAGRGLQLLFYSVGIGQISSEVPQNLSASRPQDRQFILSSKKLLLSDSGFYLCAWSDNLAQYFGPGTRLLVL.

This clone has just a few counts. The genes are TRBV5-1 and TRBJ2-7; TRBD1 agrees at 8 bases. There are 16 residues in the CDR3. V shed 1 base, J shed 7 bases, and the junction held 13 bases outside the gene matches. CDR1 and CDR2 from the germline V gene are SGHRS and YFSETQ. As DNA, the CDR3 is TGCGCCAGCAGCTTGATTGGGACAGGAGTTTCGGGGGAGCAGTACTTC. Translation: CASSLIGTGVSGEQYF.

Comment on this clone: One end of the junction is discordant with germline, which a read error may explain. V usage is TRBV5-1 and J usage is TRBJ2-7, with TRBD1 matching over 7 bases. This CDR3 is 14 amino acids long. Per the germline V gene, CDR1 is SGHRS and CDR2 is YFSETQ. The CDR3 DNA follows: TGTGCCAGCAGCTTGGTGCAGGGGGCCTACGAGCAGTACTTC. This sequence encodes CASSLVQGAYEQYF.

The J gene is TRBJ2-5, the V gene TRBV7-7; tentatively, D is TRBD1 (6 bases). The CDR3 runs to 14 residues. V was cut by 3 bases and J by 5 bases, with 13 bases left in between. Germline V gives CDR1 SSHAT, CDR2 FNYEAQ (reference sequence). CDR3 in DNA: TGTGCCAGCAGCTTGAGACAGGAAGGGGAGACCCAGTACTTC. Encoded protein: CASSLRQEGETQYF.